These 16 T cell receptor beta chains were sequenced from one sample in a study of cytomegalovirus exposure and HLA in healthy donors. A multiplex PCR was run with 60 Vbeta primers and 13 Jbeta primers. Measured with immunoSEQ multiplex PCR; TCRdb has only the in-frame clones, and not every one. Among about 190,000 clones, about 80% were seen once, and the ten largest hold roughly 2%. Material: PBMCs. The receptors come from a woman aged 18-29 years in good health and CMV-seropositive.

The gene calls are TRBV7-9 and TRBJ1-2; TRBD1 is a possible D gene (5 bases). This CDR3 has 15 residues. V lost 5 bases and J 4 bases, leaving 17 bases between the germline ends. Germline values: CDR1 SEHNR, CDR2 FQNEAQ (reference sequence). The CDR3 here is CASSPRRGAFYGYTF. The CDR3 bases are TGTGCCAGCAGCCCTCGGAGGGGCGCTTTCTATGGCTACACCTTC.

The genes are TRBV14 and TRBJ1-4; D remains ambiguous. Germline V gene sequence: CDR1 SGHDN, CDR2 FVKESK. This CDR3 is 20 amino acids long. Trimming removed 0 bases from V and 1 base from J, with 21 bases in between. CDR3 nucleotides: TGTGCCAGCAGCCAAGAGCCGGAGAACTACCCACACGTAACTAATGAAAAACTGTTTTTT. Translated: CASSQEPENYPHVTNEKLFF.

A few counts support this clone. V and J are TRBV5-6 and TRBJ1-2; TRBD1 agrees at 7 bases. This CDR3 has 15 residues. Germline V gene data show CDR1 as SGHDT and CDR2 as YYEEEE. After removal of 5 bases from V and 4 bases from J, the junction contained 11 bases not matched to a gene. In DNA form, the CDR3 reads TGTGCCAGCAGAAACTACGGACAGGTCGTCTATGGCTACACCTTC. Its translation: CASRNYGQVVYGYTF.

The chain joins TRBV7-2 to TRBJ2-3; tentative D call: TRBD2 (6 bases). Per germline, CDR1 SGHTA and CDR2 FQGNSA. Trimming cost V 2 bases and J 6 bases, with 15 bases left between them. The CDR3 length is 15 residues. CDR3 DNA: TGTGCCAGCAGCTTACGGGTTGGCGGGGAGGATACGCAGTATTTT. Translating it yields CASSLRVGGEDTQYF.

This clone was observed a single time. The chain uses TRBV2 and TRBJ1-2; 9 nucleotides align to TRBD1. This CDR3 contains 14 residues. Trimming at V came to 4 bases and at J to 5 bases, leaving 5 bases not matched to a gene. The germline V gene encodes CDR1 SNHLY and CDR2 FYNNEI. CDR3 protein: CASSADRGRYGYTF. In DNA, the CDR3 is TGTGCCAGCAGTGCCGACAGGGGGAGGTATGGCTACACCTTC. The entire variable domain, with the rest obtained from reference TRBV2 and TRBJ1-2, is as follows: EPEVTQTPSHQVTQMGQEVILRCVPISNHLYFYWYRQILGQKVEFLVSFYNNEISEKSEIFDDQFSVERPDGSNFTLKIRSTKLEDSAMYFCASSADRGRYGYTFGSGTRLTVV.

This rearrangement joins TRBV7-2 to TRBJ1-2; 9 nucleotides line up with TRBD1. The CDR3 length is 15 residues. Germline CDR1 is SGHTA and CDR2 is FQGNSA. Unmatched junction bases numbered 7, after V lost 4 bases and J lost 4 bases. The DNA of the CDR3 is TGTGCCAGCAGCTCCGCAAGACAGGGGGTCTATGGCTACACCTTC. As protein: CASSSARQGVYGYTF.

V gene TRBV7-2 combines with J gene TRBJ2-4; TRBD1 might be the D (6 bases). The length of the CDR3 is 17 residues. V lost 4 bases to trimming and J lost 4 bases, with 20 bases between them. Looked up from germline, CDR1 is SGHTA and CDR2 is FQGNSA. The CDR3 nucleotides are TGTGCCAGCAGCTATGGACAGCCTTTAGGGTCTAAAAACATTCAGTACTTC. It is translated as CASSYGQPLGSKNIQYF.

The chain employs TRBV2 and TRBJ1-2; D unclear. The V gene lost 3 bases and the J gene lost 4 bases, with 15 bases spanning the gap. CDR1 is SNHLY and CDR2 is FYNNEI in the germline V gene. CDR3 length: 15 amino acids. The CDR3, as DNA: TGTGCCAGCAGTGACGGGTCGCAGTTGTTCTATGGCTACACCTTC. This sequence encodes CASSDGSQLFYGYTF.

The chain uses TRBV6-5 and TRBJ1-1; 7 nucleotides match TRBD1. The CDR3 extends over 15 amino acids. Per germline, CDR1 MNHEY and CDR2 SVGAGI. The junction had 4 bases not matched to a gene; V was cut back by 1 base and J by 2 bases. The CDR3 spells CASSYFPGGNTEAFF. The CDR3 DNA sequence: TGTGCCAGCAGTTACTTCCCAGGGGGAAACACTGAAGCTTTCTTT.

This clone was seen a single time. The V and J genes are TRBV6-5 and TRBJ2-6; 7 nucleotides line up with TRBD1. V was pared by 4 bases and J by 2 bases, with 2 bases of the junction left unmatched. Germline loops: CDR1 MNHEY, CDR2 SVGAGI. CDR3 length: 15 residues. The CDR3 nucleotides read TGTGCCAGCAGTTTGGACAGGCCTGGGGCCAACGTCCTGACTTTC. It is translated as CASSLDRPGANVLTF.

Worth noting for this clone: This CDR3 fails to terminate in the conserved phenylalanine or tryptophan, so it likely reflects a read error. V is TRBV4-1 and J is TRBJ1-5, with D perhaps matching TRBD1 (6 bases). Germline-derived CDR1 and CDR2 are MGHRA and YSYEKL. V was pared by 1 base and J by 3 bases, with 19 bases between. The CDR3 runs 18 residues. The CDR3 protein is CASSQVGGMGGPNQPQHL. DNA for the CDR3: TGCGCCAGCAGCCAAGTTGGCGGGATGGGGGGGCCCAATCAGCCCCAGCATCTT.

The V call is TRBV11-3, the J call TRBJ2-2, with 7 bases fitting TRBD1. V lost 2 bases, J lost 6 bases, and 6 bases stayed unmatched. The germline V gene has CDR1 SGHNT and CDR2 YENEEA. This CDR3 has 15 residues. The CDR3 nucleotides read TGTGCCAGCAGCTTAATAGGGGGCTCCGCCGGGGAGCTGTTTTTT. This gives the protein CASSLIGGSAGELFF. The full variable domain, its missing parts supplied by reference TRBV11-3 and TRBJ2-2, is EAGVVQSPRYKIIEKKQPVAFWCNPISGHNTLYWYLQNLGQGPELLIRYENEEAVDDSQLPKDRFSAERLKGVDSTLKIQPAELGDSAVYLCASSLIGGSAGELFFGEGSRLTVL.

This chain uses TRBV6-1 with TRBJ1-2; TRBD1 might be the D (6 bases). Trimming cost V 5 bases and J 6 bases, with 16 bases left between them. This CDR3 has 14 amino acids. Per germline, CDR1 MNHNS and CDR2 SASEGT. As DNA, the CDR3 is TGTGCCAGCAGTTCACTACAGGGTGGGAATGGCTACACCTTC. Amino acid sequence: CASSSLQGGNGYTF.

The V call is TRBV29-1, the J call TRBJ2-1; possibly TRBD1 for D (5 bases). The length of the CDR3 is 15 residues. CDR1 SQVTM and CDR2 ANQGSEA come from the germline V gene. Trimming removed 7 bases at V and 4 bases at J, with 20 bases between. DNA of the CDR3: TGCAGCGAACGGAAGGGGTTCAACCTTTACAATGAGCAGTTCTTC. Translated, it gives CSERKGFNLYNEQFF.

The J gene is TRBJ1-4, the V gene TRBV7-9; D gene unclear. The CDR3 is 17 residues long. With 4 bases removed from V and 0 bases from J, the gap between germline ends came to 15 bases. CDR1 is SEHNR and CDR2 is FQNEAQ in the germline V gene (reference sequence). The CDR3 DNA follows: TGTGCCAGCAGCTCTAGCGATATCACCGCAACTAATGAAAAACTGTTTTTT. This translates into CASSSSDITATNEKLFF.

J is TRBJ2-1 and V is TRBV27, with 8 bases fitting TRBD2. V was pared by 5 bases and J by 6 bases, with 3 bases of the junction left unmatched. The CDR3 runs 13 residues. Looked up from germline, CDR1 is MNHEY and CDR2 is SMNVEV (reference sequence). The CDR3 DNA reads as TGTGCCAGCAGTCTCCGGGGGGGCAATGAGCAGTTCTTC. This gives the protein CASSLRGGNEQFF.